The following is a TCR beta chain sequence with its context. Its antigen is still unknown. Trimming took 2 bases from V and 2 from J, leaving 10 bases between them. Germline V gives CDR1 LGHNA, CDR2 YNFKEQ. This CDR3 comprises 14 residues. These data belong to a study of OX40 agonist ivuxolimab in advanced cancers. Across the study: Ivuxolimab is a fully human IgG2 antibody that activates OX40 (CD134). General observations from the study: The authors also found low normalized T-cell clonal expansion in some nonresponders.

TCRdb's copy holds only in-frame clones and misses some; the assay was immunoSEQ multiplex PCR. Here the sample spans over 50,000 clones, roughly 86% being singletons. The chain recombines TRBV4-2 with TRBJ2-7; D may match TRBD1 or TRBD2 (5 bases each). This specimen consisted of CD4+ or CD8+ T cells sorted from blood, obtained in a trial of the OX40 agonist ivuxolimab. The source is an adult with an advanced solid tumor such as melanoma, head and neck, liver or kidney cancer. CDR3 sequence reads: CASSQMMGAYEQYF. The CDR3 coding sequence is TGTGCCAGCAGCCAAATGATGGGGGCCTACGAGCAGTACTTC.